A selection of T cell receptor beta chains follows, all from one sample in a study of cytomegalovirus exposure and HLA in healthy donors. The data were produced by immunoSEQ multiplex PCR, yet TCRdb's version contains in-frame clones alone and is incomplete. The sample holds 64,000 or so clones, around 86% seen once. Sequencing input: PBMCs. The origin of the receptors is a female donor in good health and CMV-seronegative. Each CDR3 is given with its conserved first and last residue.

v_gene	j_gene	CDR3aa
TRBV6-5	TRBJ1-2	CASSYSPPQVYTF
TRBV5-1	TRBJ1-1	CASSETGGGRTEAFF
TRBV18	TRBJ2-5	CASSPKTGEETQYF
TRBV7-8	TRBJ1-3	CASSSQVLSGNTIYF
TRBV28	TRBJ2-1	CASSTSDGLAVYNEQFF
TRBV27	TRBJ2-7	CASSSTGGSEQYF
TRBV27	TRBJ1-4	CASSLAGQGGEKLFF
TRBV27	TRBJ2-2	CASSPTGGWSTGELFF
TRBV4-1	TRBJ1-2	CASSQTTSDLRNYGYTF
TRBV7-3	TRBJ2-2	CASSPGTGNTGELFF
TRBV5-1	TRBJ1-1	CASSLDQDTEAFF
TRBV28	TRBJ2-1	CASSFIGGSSEQFF
TRBV9	TRBJ1-2	CASSVSGFVGQGIENYGYTF
TRBV7-2	TRBJ1-5	CASSFQSPGQPQHF
TRBV27	TRBJ2-4	CASWDRDRGNIQYF
TRBV18	TRBJ1-1	CASSRDPGQLEAFF
TRBV5-5	TRBJ2-7	CASSFPSSYEQYF
TRBV27	TRBJ2-1	CASSLRLNNEQFF
TRBV19	TRBJ2-3	CASSMSGLAGTNTQYF
TRBV7-3	TRBJ2-2	CASSLGQSRTGELFF
TRBV5-3	TRBJ2-3	CARAGTGEADTQYF
TRBV30	TRBJ2-1	CAWSSRVPYNEQFF
TRBV5-1	TRBJ1-4	CASSPGQGQRGEKLFF
TRBV5-4	TRBJ2-1	CASSPELAGATYNEQFF
TRBV5-4	TRBJ1-2	CASSPTGGSGYGYTF
TRBV28	TRBJ1-2	CASREGGLYGYTF
TRBV5-5	TRBJ2-3	CASSLGTAYTDTQYF
TRBV6-5	TRBJ1-2	CASSYQQGAYYGYTF
TRBV27	TRBJ1-5	CATRGPGLGSNQPQHF
TRBV7-9	TRBJ2-7	CSSSLVRSYEQYF
TRBV6-5	TRBJ2-5	CASSLGQQETQYF
TRBV7-3	TRBJ2-3	CASSLTWTSTDTQYF
TRBV27	TRBJ1-1	CASSPYPPEAFF
TRBV28	TRBJ2-7	CASSLWGGITNYEQYF
TRBV6-1	TRBJ2-5	CASRRDGTGQETQYF
TRBV19	TRBJ2-7	CASSTPRTGADEQYF
TRBV19	TRBJ2-2	CASSPQTSGSGGGELFF
TRBV5-8	TRBJ2-1	CASSLELAGGAYSYNEQFF
TRBV9	TRBJ1-6	CASSPQDNSPLHF
TRBV7-9	TRBJ2-3	CSSSSGIISGRPGTQYF
TRBV7-6	TRBJ2-4	CASSPQAGTVEIQYF
TRBV4-1	TRBJ2-7	CASSQPDRGRREQYF
TRBV6-4	TRBJ2-2	CASKETGLNTGELFF
TRBV4-2	TRBJ2-7	CASSQDWELAAGEQYF
TRBV6-5	TRBJ1-2	CASSESRVGGYTF
TRBV11-2	TRBJ2-5	CASSSGWGGEETQYF
TRBV5-4	TRBJ2-1	CASSLGLGGQGKYNEQFF
TRBV30	TRBJ1-1	CAWSRTGAAFF
TRBV9	TRBJ2-1	CASSVSSGLYNEQFF
TRBV28	TRBJ1-2	CASSFSRRGGRYGYTF
TRBV29-1	TRBJ2-1	CSVGDSSYNEQFF
TRBV27	TRBJ2-3	CASSVDSSSTDTQYF
TRBV27	TRBJ1-1	CASSLQGSTEAFF
TRBV6-5	TRBJ1-1	CASTPLPTNTEAFF
TRBV18	TRBJ2-6	CASSPTGVSGANVLTF
TRBV2	TRBJ2-5	CASTQGPQETQYF
TRBV5-6	TRBJ2-7	CASSLSKPYEQYF
TRBV7-6	TRBJ2-2	CASSLFSQGASGELFF